Here is one TCR beta chain with its context. This specimen comes from a study of graft-versus-host responses after intestinal transplantation. The germline CDR1 and CDR2 sequences are SGHNT and YYREEE (reference sequence). The V and J ends lost 5 bases and 4 bases respectively, with 16 bases between them. This CDR3 spans 14 amino acids. TCRdb's table, derived via immunoSEQ multiplex PCR, lists solely in-frame clones and lacks some. The table lists 10,000 or so clones, 80% to 95% of them singletons. Sequencing used PBMCs, obtained 41 days after intestinal transplantation. This receptor was identified in a human patient who received an intestinal transplant, so some T cells may come from the graft donor. This chain joins TRBV5-4 and TRBJ2-7; D might be TRBD2 (6 bases). This CDR3 reads CASSSRSSGYEQYF. CDR3 in DNA: TGTGCCAGCAGTTCACGATCCAGCGGGTACGAGCAGTACTTC.